The 24 T cell receptor beta chains in this list originate from one sample, sequenced in a study of T cell changes during pregnancy in multiple sclerosis (dated by TCRdb to between 2018 and 2020). Library creation used the immunoSEQ multiplex PCR assay. As stored in TCRdb, this immuneACCESS dataset retains in-frame rearrangements with V and J assigned. A fraction of the clones does not appear; measured against another copy, unresolved V genes explain less than half of the discrepancy, and the remainder lacks a known reason. The sample table lists 75,000 to 100,000 clones, 75% to 95% of them with a count of one. The top ten clones comprise under 0.8% of the sample. The sequences come from peripheral blood, collected in the second trimester of pregnancy. The receptor source for this set is a female donor in good health, enrolled as a control in a pregnancy study.

The chain combines TRBV5-1 with TRBJ1-3, with D possibly matching TRBD1 (6 bases). The V and J ends lost 4 bases and 9 bases respectively, with 17 bases between them. This CDR3 is 14 amino acids long. The germline gives CDR1 SGHRS, CDR2 YFSETQ. CDR3 nucleotides: TGCGCCAGCAGCGGGGACACCCAAGGAGGCACCATATATTTT. Protein sequence: CASSGDTQGGTIYF. The full variable domain, rest sourced from reference TRBV5-1 and TRBJ1-3, is KAGVTQTPRYLIKTRGQQVTLSCSPISGHRSVSWYQQTPGQGLQFLFEYFSETQRNKGNFPGRFSGRQFSNSRSEMNVSTLELGDSALYLCASSGDTQGGTIYFGEGSWLTVV.

The chain recombines TRBV5-5 with TRBJ1-5; D unclear. This CDR3 contains 14 residues. V lost 0 bases and J lost 2, with 6 bases in between. Per the germline V gene, CDR1 is SGHKS and CDR2 is YYEKEE (reference sequence). The CDR3 DNA is TGTGCCAGCAGCTTGGGTTTAGGCAATCAGCCCCAGCATTTT. It is translated as CASSLGLGNQPQHF.

The chain employs TRBV6-1 and TRBJ1-5; 7 bases line up with TRBD1. With V trimmed by 4 bases and J by 6 bases, 6 bases remained unmatched. Germline values: CDR1 MNHNS, CDR2 SASEGT. The CDR3 runs to 14 residues. CDR3 bases: TGTGCCAGCAGTGGAGGGACAGCGACTCAGCCCCAGCATTTT. Translated, it gives CASSGGTATQPQHF.

This clone was seen just once. The J gene is TRBJ2-2, the V gene TRBV11-1, with 8 positions matching TRBD1. The CDR3 runs to 18 residues. Germline trimming cut 5 bases from V and 6 bases from J; bases unmatched to any gene: 17. Germline CDR1 reads SGHAT; CDR2 reads FQDESV (reference sequence). This chain's CDR3 is CASSLTGGQQVGAGELFF. For the CDR3, the DNA is TGTGCCAGCAGCCTAACAGGGGGACAGCAAGTTGGGGCCGGGGAGCTGTTTTTT.

This clone was observed once. V is TRBV4-3 and J is TRBJ2-7; 7 nucleotides line up with TRBD1. Germline loops: CDR1 LGHNA, CDR2 YSLEER. V shed 0 bases, J shed 2 bases, and the junction held 10 bases outside the gene matches. The CDR3 extends over 17 amino acids. The CDR3: CASSQDPQGRPPYEQYF. The CDR3 nucleotides are TGCGCCAGCAGCCAAGATCCACAGGGGAGACCCCCCTACGAGCAGTACTTC.

The chain has TRBV5-1 and TRBJ2-3; 7 positions match TRBD2. The CDR3 is 13 amino acids. V gave up 7 bases and J gave up 5 bases; unmatched junction bases: 7. The V gene's germline CDR1 is SGHRS and CDR2 YFSETQ. The CDR3 spells CASGGDPGDTQYF. The CDR3 DNA sequence: TGCGCCAGCGGGGGGGACCCGGGAGATACGCAGTATTTT.

This chain joins TRBV4-3 and TRBJ1-2; D unclear. Trimming removed 4 bases from V and 2 bases from J, with 14 bases in between. Germline loops: CDR1 LGHNA, CDR2 YSLEER. The CDR3 has 15 amino acids. DNA for the CDR3: TGCGCCAGCAGCCGATCCGGAAGCGTGAACTATGGCTACACCTTC. This sequence encodes CASSRSGSVNYGYTF.

The rearrangement joins TRBV11-3 to TRBJ2-5; maybe TRBD2 (5 bases). Germline V lookup: CDR1 SGHNT, CDR2 YENEEA. The CDR3 is made up of 12 amino acids. Trimming stripped 5 bases from V and 2 bases from J, with 6 bases between. The CDR3 region is CASSRGQETQYF. The CDR3, as DNA: TGTGCCAGCAGCCGAGGGCAAGAGACCCAGTACTTC. The full variable domain, its missing parts supplied by reference TRBV11-3 and TRBJ2-5, is EAGVVQSPRYKIIEKKQPVAFWCNPISGHNTLYWYLQNLGQGPELLIRYENEEAVDDSQLPKDRFSAERLKGVDSTLKIQPAELGDSAVYLCASSRGQETQYFGPGTRLLVL.

Notes on this clone: In the same sample, other DNA sequences code for this CDR3. J is TRBJ1-5 and V is TRBV19, with TRBD1 matching over 8 bases. V lost 6 bases, J lost 2 bases, and 0 bases stayed unmatched. This CDR3 has 13 amino acids. CDR1 is LNHDA, CDR2 SQIVND, per germline (reference sequence). The CDR3 sequence is CASRGQGNQPQHF. The DNA of the CDR3 is TGTGCCAGTAGGGGACAGGGCAATCAGCCCCAGCATTTT.

V gene TRBV5-1 combines with J gene TRBJ2-2; D possibly corresponds to TRBD1 (6 bases). The CDR3 has 14 residues. V was clipped by 3 bases and J by 5 bases, with 11 bases between them. The germline gives CDR1 SGHRS, CDR2 YFSETQ. CDR3 sequence reads: CASSSRGPTGELFF. In nucleotides, the CDR3 is TGCGCCAGCAGCTCCAGGGGTCCTACCGGGGAGCTGTTTTTT.

The genes are TRBV19 and TRBJ1-5; the D gene is possibly TRBD1 (6 bases). The CDR3 has 14 residues. Germline V gene lookup returns CDR1 LNHDA and CDR2 SQIVND (reference sequence). V lost 8 bases and J 4 bases, leaving 15 bases between the germline ends. The CDR3 reads CASGDRPQNQPQHF. CDR3 in DNA: TGTGCCAGTGGTGACAGGCCCCAGAATCAGCCCCAGCATTTT.

This clone was seen a single time. The V gene is TRBV6-6, the J gene TRBJ1-4; tentatively, D is TRBD1 (6 bases). The V end lost 2 bases, the J end lost 7 bases, and 11 bases lay between the germline ends. The CDR3 contains 14 residues. Germline CDR1 reads MNHNY; CDR2 reads SVGAGI (reference sequence). The CDR3 loop is CASSYGDRTEKLFF. CDR3 in DNA: TGTGCCAGCAGTTACGGAGACAGGACTGAAAAACTGTTTTTT.

The CDR3 is CASSRGLAGAHTEETQYF. CDR3 in DNA: TGTGCCAGCTCACGCGGACTAGCGGGGGCACATACCGAAGAGACCCAGTACTTC. The J gene is TRBJ2-5, the V gene TRBV18, with 13 nucleotides matching TRBD2. CDR1 is KGHSH and CDR2 is LQKENI in the germline V gene. The CDR3 runs to 18 residues. V lost 4 bases, J lost 3 bases, and 11 bases stayed unmatched.

V and J are TRBV6-1 and TRBJ2-4; 9 bases agree with TRBD1. The CDR3 extends over 15 amino acids. The germline gives CDR1 MNHNS, CDR2 SASEGT. Trimming took 4 bases from V and 0 from J; bases not matched to a gene: 1. The CDR3 DNA sequence: TGTGCCAGCAGTGCGGACAGGGGAGCCAAAAACATTCAGTACTTC. This translates into CASSADRGAKNIQYF.

This rearrangement joins TRBV27 to TRBJ1-1, with 8 nucleotides matching TRBD1. The V gene's germline CDR1 is MNHEY and CDR2 SMNVEV (reference sequence). With V trimmed by 3 bases and J by 5 bases, 8 bases remained unmatched. CDR3 length equals 15 residues. The CDR3 region is CASSLQGAMGTEAFF. CDR3 in DNA: TGTGCCAGCAGTTTGCAGGGGGCCATGGGTACTGAAGCTTTCTTT.

V gene TRBV28 combines with J gene TRBJ1-2; the match to TRBD1 covers 8 bases. The CDR3 has 13 residues. Unmatched junction bases numbered 6, after V lost 6 bases and J lost 6 bases. Germline V gives CDR1 MDHEN, CDR2 SYDVKM. Written as DNA, the CDR3 is TGTGCCAGCAGAGGGGAGACAGGGGATGGCTACACCTTC. This sequence encodes CASRGETGDGYTF.

The J gene is TRBJ2-1, the V gene TRBV19; 8 bases line up with TRBD2. CDR1 is LNHDA, CDR2 SQIVND, per germline (reference sequence). The CDR3 sequence is 15 residues long. The V segment lost 7 bases and the J segment 10 bases; nucleotides outside the gene matches: 15. The CDR3 DNA follows: TGTGCCAGTACCTTCGAGGGGAGCGGGAGTAAAGAGCAGTTCTTC. Its translation is CASTFEGSGSKEQFF.

This chain uses TRBV30 with TRBJ2-7, with D maybe TRBD2 (5 bases). Germline V gives CDR1 GTSNPN, CDR2 SVGIG (reference sequence). The CDR3 contains 13 residues. The V end was cut by 0 bases, the J end by 6 bases, with 12 bases between. CDR3 DNA: TGTGCCTGGAGTGTACAACGGGAAGGCGAGCAGTACTTC. Protein product: CAWSVQREGEQYF. Using reference TRBV30 and TRBJ2-7 for the parts outside the CDR3, the full variable domain is SQTIHQWPATLVQPVGSPLSLECTVEGTSNPNLYWYRQAAGRGLQLLFYSVGIGQISSEVPQNLSASRPQDRQFILSSKKLLLSDSGFYLCAWSVQREGEQYFGPGTRLTVT.

The chain uses TRBV11-2 and TRBJ2-7, with 7 bases matching TRBD1. The germline gives CDR1 SGHAT, CDR2 FQNNGV. The CDR3 has 16 residues. With V trimmed by 4 bases and J by 6 bases, 15 bases remained unmatched. The CDR3 sequence: CASSSGTALRESEQYF. The CDR3 DNA follows: TGTGCCAGCAGCTCGGGGACAGCCTTAAGGGAAAGCGAGCAGTACTTC.

The chain employs TRBV6-6 and TRBJ1-2, with D perhaps matching TRBD1 (6 bases). V lost 6 bases and J 8 bases, leaving 16 bases between the germline ends. There are 13 residues in the CDR3. Germline V lookup: CDR1 MNHNY, CDR2 SVGAGI (reference sequence). CDR3 region: CASRTGQSGGYTF. CDR3 coding DNA: TGTGCCAGCAGAACAGGGCAATCTGGGGGCTACACCTTC.

The gene calls are TRBV4-1 and TRBJ2-1; a weak D match, TRBD2 (5 bases). The CDR3 is 14 amino acids. Between the trimmed V and J ends, which lost 1 base and 4 bases, there was a span of 8 bases. Germline CDR1 and CDR2: MGHRA and YSYEKL. The CDR3 DNA sequence: TGCGCCAGCAGCCAAGTCGGACTTTACAATGAGCAGTTCTTC. It is translated as CASSQVGLYNEQFF.

This chain uses TRBV5-8 with TRBJ2-7, with TRBD1 matching over 8 bases. This CDR3 spans 13 amino acids. Germline V gives CDR1 SGHTS, CDR2 YDEGEE. V lost 3 bases, J lost 1 base, and 0 bases stayed unmatched. The chain's CDR3 is CASSWDRSYEQYF. The CDR3 bases are TGTGCCAGCAGCTGGGACAGGTCCTACGAGCAGTACTTC.

The rearrangement joins TRBV11-2 to TRBJ1-6; D ambiguous. CDR3 length: 12 amino acids. V lost 3 bases to trimming and J lost 7 bases, with 4 bases between them. Germline loops: CDR1 SGHAT, CDR2 FQNNGV. This chain's CDR3 is CASSFPNSPLHF. The CDR3 DNA is TGTGCCAGCAGCTTCCCAAATTCACCCCTCCACTTT.

This clone was counted between two and nine times. The genes are TRBV5-1 and TRBJ2-5; 8 bases match TRBD2. V gave up 4 bases and J gave up 2 bases; unmatched junction bases: 4. Looked up from germline, CDR1 is SGHRS and CDR2 is YFSETQ. This CDR3 is 14 amino acids long. CDR3 in amino acids: CASSKTGGQETQYF. The CDR3 region has the DNA TGCGCCAGCAGCAAAACGGGGGGGCAAGAGACCCAGTACTTC. Based on the CDR3 plus reference TRBV5-1 and TRBJ2-5, the full variable domain is KAGVTQTPRYLIKTRGQQVTLSCSPISGHRSVSWYQQTPGQGLQFLFEYFSETQRNKGNFPGRFSGRQFSNSRSEMNVSTLELGDSALYLCASSKTGGQETQYFGPGTRLLVL.